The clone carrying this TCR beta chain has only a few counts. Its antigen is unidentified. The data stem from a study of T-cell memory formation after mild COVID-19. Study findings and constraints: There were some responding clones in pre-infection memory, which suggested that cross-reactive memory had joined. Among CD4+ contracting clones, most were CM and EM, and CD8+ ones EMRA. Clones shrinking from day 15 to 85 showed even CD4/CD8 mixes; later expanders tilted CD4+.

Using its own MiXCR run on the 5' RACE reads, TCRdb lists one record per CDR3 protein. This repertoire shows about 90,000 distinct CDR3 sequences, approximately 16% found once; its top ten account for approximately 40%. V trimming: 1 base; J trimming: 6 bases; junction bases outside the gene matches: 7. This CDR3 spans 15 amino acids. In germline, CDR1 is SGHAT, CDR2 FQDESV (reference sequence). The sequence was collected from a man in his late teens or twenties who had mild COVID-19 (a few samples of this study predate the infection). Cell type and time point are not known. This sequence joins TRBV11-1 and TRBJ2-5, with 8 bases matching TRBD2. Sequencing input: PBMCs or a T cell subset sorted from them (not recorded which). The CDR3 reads CASSLGLSGTQTQYF. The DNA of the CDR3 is TGTGCCAGCAGCTTAGGGCTTAGCGGGACTCAGACCCAGTACTTC.